Listed here are 24 T cell receptor beta chains from one sample, sequenced in a study of CD4 T cells in relation to SARS-CoV-2 and coronaviruses. Antigen specificity for these receptors is unknown. Before the COVID-19 pandemic, during about 2010-2019, CD4+ T cells were taken from unexposed donors. After 10 to 11 days of culture, CD4+ T cells were isolated. TCRdb keeps only in-frame clones here, not all; method: immunoSEQ multiplex PCR. The sample lists 9,500 to 15,000 clones, 69% occurring once. The source material was CD4+ T cells from PBMCs, cultured in vitro. Receptors originate from a human donor in good health.

The table lists this clone with a count of one. The V gene is TRBV25-1, the J gene TRBJ1-2, with D hard to call. The germline gives CDR1 MGHDK, CDR2 SYGVNS. V was clipped by 3 bases and J by 5 bases, with 13 bases between them. The CDR3 loop spans 14 amino acids. CDR3 region: CASSESGIGYGYTF. CDR3 DNA sequence: TGTGCCAGCAGTGAGTCTGGGATCGGATATGGCTACACCTTC.

A remark on this clone: Compared with germline, one end of the junction differs, possibly owing to a read error. The chain couples TRBV20-1 to TRBJ2-3; D may correspond to TRBD1 or TRBD2 (5 bases each). CDR1 and CDR2 (germline): DFQATT, SNEGSKA (reference sequence). The CDR3 has 12 amino acids. The CDR3 is CSASGPGPLSGF. DNA for the CDR3: TGCAGTGCTAGTGGCCCGGGACCCTTATCGGGTTTT.

The rearrangement links TRBV19 to TRBJ1-5; D is unclear. CDR1 and CDR2 (germline): LNHDA, SQIVND (reference sequence). Trimming stripped 5 bases from V and 7 bases from J, with 9 bases between. CDR3 length: 12 residues. The CDR3 DNA follows: TGTGCCAGTAGTTTTCAGATCCAGCCCCAGCATTTT. Residues: CASSFQIQPQHF.

V and J are TRBV30 and TRBJ2-1; D gene ambiguous. Deletions cut 0 bases from V and 9 bases from J, with 9 bases between. This CDR3 is 12 amino acids long. Germline V gene data show CDR1 as GTSNPN and CDR2 as SVGIG (reference sequence). CDR3 sequence reads: CAWSVPLVEQFF. Here the CDR3 DNA reads TGTGCCTGGAGTGTACCCCTTGTTGAGCAGTTCTTC.

This clone turned up a few times. V is TRBV30 and J is TRBJ1-1; TRBD1 matches at 8 bases. Trimming at V came to 0 bases and at J to 3 bases, leaving 6 bases not matched to a gene. Germline loops: CDR1 GTSNPN, CDR2 SVGIG (reference sequence). CDR3 length: 15 residues. The CDR3 spells CAWSVIIQGDTEAFF. The CDR3 region has the DNA TGTGCCTGGAGTGTCATCATACAGGGGGACACTGAAGCTTTCTTT.

The chain carries TRBV24-1 and TRBJ1-2, with D unresolved. CDR3 length: 13 amino acids. Germline V gene sequence: CDR1 KGHDR, CDR2 SFDVKD. V shed 4 bases and J shed 1 base, with 6 bases lying between them. The CDR3 DNA sequence: TGTGCCACCAGTGACGACGTTAACTATGGCTACACCTTC. It encodes CATSDDVNYGYTF.

The chain has TRBV9 and TRBJ1-2; D is possibly TRBD1 (5 bases). V was trimmed by 2 bases and J by 2 bases, leaving 10 bases between them. Germline V CDR1 and CDR2: SGDLS, YYNGEE. This CDR3 is built from 14 residues. Here the CDR3 DNA reads TGTGCCAGCAGCGTGTCCGGGGCAAACTATGGCTACACCTTC. Amino acids: CASSVSGANYGYTF.

V is TRBV30 and J is TRBJ1-1; D ambiguous. From germline, CDR1 is GTSNPN and CDR2 SVGIG (reference sequence). V lost 4 bases to trimming and J lost 11 bases, with 17 bases between them. The CDR3 loop spans 12 amino acids. Written as DNA, the CDR3 is TGTGCCTGGACCGCAACGAGGAGGTGGGCTTTCTTT. Amino acid sequence: CAWTATRRWAFF.

V and J are TRBV27 and TRBJ2-5; 8 bases line up with TRBD2. Trimming at V came to 0 bases and at J to 5 bases, leaving 5 bases not matched to a gene. This CDR3 is 15 amino acids long. Per germline, CDR1 MNHEY and CDR2 SMNVEV (reference sequence). For the CDR3, the DNA is TGTGCCAGCAGTTTATCAGCGGGGGTGCTGGAGACCCAGTACTTC. Its translation is CASSLSAGVLETQYF.

The chain couples TRBV19 to TRBJ1-2; 8 bases map to TRBD1. The CDR3 is made up of 13 amino acids. V was clipped by 8 bases and J by 8 bases; unmatched bases: 10. The germline V gene encodes CDR1 LNHDA and CDR2 SQIVND (reference sequence). The CDR3 coding sequence is TGTGCCAGTCCCACTACAGGGGGGGGAGGCTACACCTTC. It codes for CASPTTGGGGYTF. The entire variable domain, with the rest obtained from reference TRBV19 and TRBJ1-2, is as follows: DGGITQSPKYLFRKEGQNVTLSCEQNLNHDAMYWYRQDPGQGLRLIYYSQIVNDFQKGDIAEGYSVSREKKESFPLTVTSAQKNPTAFYLCASPTTGGGGYTFGSGTRLTVV.

The CDR3 loop reads CASSPELRDRDYEQYF. The CDR3, as DNA: TGTGCCAGCAGCCCGGAGCTCCGGGACAGGGACTACGAGCAGTACTTC. The chain joins TRBV5-6 to TRBJ2-7; 9 bases fit TRBD1. The germline CDR1 and CDR2 sequences are SGHDT and YYEEEE. This CDR3 has 16 amino acids. J was trimmed by 3 bases and V by 4 bases; bases with no gene match: 11.

This clone turned up a few times. The chain is built from TRBV9 and TRBJ2-7; TRBD2 aligns across 7 bases. The CDR3 has 14 residues. V gave up 4 bases and J gave up 6 bases; unmatched junction bases: 10. Germline V CDR1 and CDR2: SGDLS, YYNGEE. This CDR3 is CASSIDPGRGEQYF. In nucleotides, the CDR3 is TGTGCCAGCAGCATTGACCCAGGGAGGGGCGAGCAGTACTTC.

This CDR3 is CASSQNVGIYYEQYF. The CDR3 DNA reads TGTGCCAGCAGTCAAAACGTCGGGATTTACTACGAGCAGTACTTC. The chain has TRBV3-1 (or the pseudogene TRBV3-2) and TRBJ2-7; D may be TRBD2 (5 bases). The ends were cut back, 6 bases at V and 3 bases at J, with 18 bases in the middle. Germline CDR1 is LGHDT and CDR2 is YNNKEL (reference sequence). The CDR3 extends over 15 amino acids.

The rearrangement uses TRBV6-5 and TRBJ1-5; D may be TRBD1 (5 bases). The CDR3 runs 14 residues. Germline-derived CDR1 and CDR2 are MNHEY and SVGAGI. V shed 4 bases and J shed 4 bases, with 11 bases lying between them. CDR3 protein: CASSFGGTNQPQHF. In nucleotides, the CDR3 is TGTGCCAGCAGTTTTGGGGGAACGAATCAGCCCCAGCATTTT.

V is TRBV23-1 and J is TRBJ2-7, with TRBD1 matching 11 bases. TRBV23-1 is labeled an ORF, and its function is uncertain. Losses at the gene ends were 6 bases for V and 0 bases for J; bases not matched to a gene: 16. This CDR3 contains 19 residues. This chain's CDR3 is CASSHGGTGGRRSSYEQYF. The CDR3 DNA follows: TGCGCCAGCAGCCATGGTGGGACAGGGGGTCGACGGAGCTCCTACGAGCAGTACTTC.

V usage is TRBV24-1 and J usage is TRBJ1-5; 7 positions match TRBD1. The length of the CDR3 is 17 residues. Germline CDR1 reads KGHDR; CDR2 reads SFDVKD. With 1 base clipped from V and 5 bases from J, the junction kept 10 bases outside the gene matches. In DNA, the CDR3 is TGTGCCACCAGTGATTTCAGGGGCAGGGGGGATGATCAGCCCCAGCATTTT. Its protein product is CATSDFRGRGDDQPQHF.

The chain carries TRBV20-1 and TRBJ2-5; no clear D. Trimming took 3 bases from V and 2 from J, leaving 4 bases between them. CDR3 size: 11 residues. Germline values: CDR1 DFQATT, CDR2 SNEGSKA (reference sequence). CDR3: CSASGQETQYF. The CDR3 DNA follows: TGCAGTGCTAGCGGACAAGAGACCCAGTACTTC.

The chain is built from TRBV28 and TRBJ1-6; 10 nucleotides line up with TRBD1. Per germline, CDR1 MDHEN and CDR2 SYDVKM. The CDR3 extends over 16 amino acids. J lost 6 bases, V lost 4 bases, and 6 bases had no gene match. CDR3 sequence (DNA): TGTGCCAGCAGTTCCGCGACAGGGGGCCTTAATTCACCCCTCCACTTT. It specifies CASSSATGGLNSPLHF.

The chain has TRBV24-1 and TRBJ2-5; a possible D gene is TRBD1 (6 bases). The CDR3 extends over 14 amino acids. V lost 4 bases, J lost 2 bases, and 10 bases lay in between. Germline CDR1 and CDR2: KGHDR and SFDVKD. The CDR3 region is CATSDPGVQETQYF. CDR3 sequence (DNA): TGTGCCACCAGTGACCCAGGGGTTCAAGAGACCCAGTACTTC.

This clone was found once. The chain recombines TRBV10-3 with TRBJ1-6, with D maybe TRBD1 (6 bases). Germline V gives CDR1 ENHRY, CDR2 SYGVKD. The CDR3 runs 13 residues. Trimming shortened V by 7 bases and J by 7 bases, and 11 bases separated the two germline ends. Here the CDR3 DNA reads TGTGCCATCACGGGGGGCTTGAATTCACCCCTCCACTTT. Translated, it gives CAITGGLNSPLHF.

The V gene is TRBV6-5, the J gene TRBJ2-5, with 8 bases identical to TRBD1. Germline CDR1 and CDR2: MNHEY and SVGAGI. V shed 6 bases and J 5 bases; nucleotides not matched to a gene: 5. This CDR3 is built from 13 residues. The DNA of the CDR3 is TGTGCCAGCAGGGACAGGGCCGAGGAGACCCAGTACTTC. Translating gives CASRDRAEETQYF.

The V and J genes are TRBV7-9 and TRBJ1-1; the D gene is possibly TRBD1 (5 bases). The CDR3 is made up of 16 amino acids. V gave up 6 bases and J gave up 3 bases, with 20 bases separating them. Germline CDR1 is SEHNR and CDR2 is FQNEAQ (reference sequence). CDR3 nucleotides: TGTGCCAGCAGTAAAGACAAAAGGGGCGGAGACACTGAAGCTTTCTTT. Its translation: CASSKDKRGGDTEAFF.

V usage is TRBV6-2 or TRBV6-3 and J usage is TRBJ2-5, with TRBD2 matching over 8 bases. CDR3 length equals 15 residues. V lost 5 bases, J lost 5 bases, and 10 bases stayed unmatched. Germline V gives CDR1 MNHEY, CDR2 SVGEGT. CDR3 residues: CASSPGTSGWETQYF. The CDR3 bases are TGTGCCAGCAGTCCCGGGACTAGTGGGTGGGAGACCCAGTACTTC.

The chain has TRBV2 and TRBJ2-1, with no clear D. Germline CDR1 reads SNHLY; CDR2 reads FYNNEI. V lost 3 bases and J lost 1, with 10 bases in between. The CDR3 consists of 15 residues. CDR3 DNA: TGTGCCAGCAGTGAGGCCGGCAGTTCCTACAATGAGCAGTTCTTC. Translated, it gives CASSEAGSSYNEQFF.